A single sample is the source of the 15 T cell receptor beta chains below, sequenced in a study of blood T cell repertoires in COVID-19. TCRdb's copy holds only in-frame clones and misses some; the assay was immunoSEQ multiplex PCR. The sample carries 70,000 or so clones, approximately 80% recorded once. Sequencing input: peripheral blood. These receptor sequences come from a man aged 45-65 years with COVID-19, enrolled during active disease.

CDR3 in amino acids: CASSLPTGLNTEAFF. In DNA form, the CDR3 reads TGTGCCAGCAGCTTACCTACAGGGTTGAACACTGAAGCTTTCTTT. The chain couples TRBV5-4 to TRBJ1-1; D possibly corresponds to TRBD1 (6 bases). Trimming took 2 bases from V and 0 from J, leaving 11 bases between them. The CDR3 extends over 15 amino acids. From germline, CDR1 is SGHNT and CDR2 YYREEE (reference sequence). The whole variable domain, filled in from reference TRBV5-4 and TRBJ1-1, reads ETGVTQSPTHLIKTRGQQVTLRCSSQSGHNTVSWYQQALGQGPQFIFQYYREEENGRGNFPPRFSGLQFPNYSSELNVNALELDDSALYLCASSLPTGLNTEAFFGQGTRLTVV.

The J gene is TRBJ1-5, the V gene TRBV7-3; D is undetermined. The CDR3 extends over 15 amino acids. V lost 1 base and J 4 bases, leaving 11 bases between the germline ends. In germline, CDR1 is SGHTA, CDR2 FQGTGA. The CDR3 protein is CASSLSWRANQPQHF. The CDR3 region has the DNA TGTGCCAGCAGCTTAAGTTGGAGGGCTAATCAGCCCCAGCATTTT.

The chain's CDR3 is CASSLTAQQGSTEAFF. CDR3 coding DNA: TGCGCCAGCAGCTTAACGGCCCAACAGGGTAGCACTGAAGCTTTCTTT. V gene TRBV5-1 combines with J gene TRBJ1-1, with D maybe TRBD1 (6 bases). V shed 2 bases and J shed 4 bases, with 18 bases lying between them. In germline, CDR1 is SGHRS, CDR2 YFSETQ. The CDR3 covers 16 residues.

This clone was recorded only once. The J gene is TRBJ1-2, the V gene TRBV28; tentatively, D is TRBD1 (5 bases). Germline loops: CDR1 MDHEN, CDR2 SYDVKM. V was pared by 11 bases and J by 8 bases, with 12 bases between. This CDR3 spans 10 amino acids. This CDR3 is CAAQGEGYTF. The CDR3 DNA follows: TGTGCCGCCCAGGGTGAAGGCTACACCTTC.

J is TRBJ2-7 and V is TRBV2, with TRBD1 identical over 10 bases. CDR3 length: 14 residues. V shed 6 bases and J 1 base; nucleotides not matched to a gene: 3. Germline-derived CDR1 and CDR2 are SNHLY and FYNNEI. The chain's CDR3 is CASRGTGVSYEQYF. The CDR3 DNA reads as TGTGCCAGCAGGGGGACAGGGGTTTCCTACGAGCAGTACTTC. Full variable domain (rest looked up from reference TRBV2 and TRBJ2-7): EPEVTQTPSHQVTQMGQEVILRCVPISNHLYFYWYRQILGQKVEFLVSFYNNEISEKSEIFDDQFSVERPDGSNFTLKIRSTKLEDSAMYFCASRGTGVSYEQYFGPGTRLTVT.

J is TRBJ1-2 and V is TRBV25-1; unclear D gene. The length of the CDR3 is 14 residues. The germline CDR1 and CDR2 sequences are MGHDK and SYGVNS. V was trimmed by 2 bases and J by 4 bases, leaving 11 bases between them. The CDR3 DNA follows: TGTGCCAGCAGTGAAGGACGGACTATCTATGGCTACACCTTC. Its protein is CASSEGRTIYGYTF.

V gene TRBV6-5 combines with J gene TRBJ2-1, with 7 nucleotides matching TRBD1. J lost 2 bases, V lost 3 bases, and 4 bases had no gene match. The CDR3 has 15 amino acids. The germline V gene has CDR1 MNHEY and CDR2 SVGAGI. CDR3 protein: CASSYLGGTYNEQFF. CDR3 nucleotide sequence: TGTGCCAGCAGTTATCTAGGGGGCACCTACAATGAGCAGTTCTTC.

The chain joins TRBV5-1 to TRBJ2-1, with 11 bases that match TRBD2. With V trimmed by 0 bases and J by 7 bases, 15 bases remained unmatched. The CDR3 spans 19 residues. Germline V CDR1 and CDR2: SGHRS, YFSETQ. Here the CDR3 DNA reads TGCGCCAGCAGCTTGGGCAGGGGGATTAGCGGGAGGGCCTGGAATGAGCAGTTCTTC. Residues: CASSLGRGISGRAWNEQFF.

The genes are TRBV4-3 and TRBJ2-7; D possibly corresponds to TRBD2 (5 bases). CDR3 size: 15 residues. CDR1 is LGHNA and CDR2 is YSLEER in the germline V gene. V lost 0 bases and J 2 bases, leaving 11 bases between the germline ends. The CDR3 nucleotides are TGCGCCAGCAGCCAAGATCTCGGAGCGGCCTACGAGCAGTACTTC. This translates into CASSQDLGAAYEQYF.

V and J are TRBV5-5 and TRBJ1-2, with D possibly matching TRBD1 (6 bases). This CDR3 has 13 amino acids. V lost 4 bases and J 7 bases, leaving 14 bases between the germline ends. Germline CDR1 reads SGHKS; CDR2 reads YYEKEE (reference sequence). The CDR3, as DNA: TGTGCCAGCAGCCGGATGGGGGCGGTTGGCTACACCTTC. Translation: CASSRMGAVGYTF.

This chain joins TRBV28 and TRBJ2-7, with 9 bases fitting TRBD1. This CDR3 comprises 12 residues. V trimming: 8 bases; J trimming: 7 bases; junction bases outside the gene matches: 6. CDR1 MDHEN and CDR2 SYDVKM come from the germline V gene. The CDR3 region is CASLDRGGEQYF. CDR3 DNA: TGTGCCAGCCTGGACAGGGGAGGAGAGCAGTACTTC.

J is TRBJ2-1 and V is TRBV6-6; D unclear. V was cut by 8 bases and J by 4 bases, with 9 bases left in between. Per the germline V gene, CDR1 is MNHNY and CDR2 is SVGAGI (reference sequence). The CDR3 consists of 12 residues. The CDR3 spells CASGQQYNEQFF. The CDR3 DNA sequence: TGTGCCAGCGGGCAGCAATACAATGAGCAGTTCTTC.

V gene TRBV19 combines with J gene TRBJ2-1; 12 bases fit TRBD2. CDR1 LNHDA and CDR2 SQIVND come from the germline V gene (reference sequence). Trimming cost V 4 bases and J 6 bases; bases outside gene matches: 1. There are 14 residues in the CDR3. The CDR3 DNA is TGTGCCAGTAGTACGACTAGCGGGGGCAATGAGCAGTTCTTC. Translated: CASSTTSGGNEQFF.

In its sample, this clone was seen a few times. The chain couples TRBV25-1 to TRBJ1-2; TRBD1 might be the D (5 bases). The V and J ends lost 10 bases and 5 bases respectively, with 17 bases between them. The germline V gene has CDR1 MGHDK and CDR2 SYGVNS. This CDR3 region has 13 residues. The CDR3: CATTIGEGYGYTF. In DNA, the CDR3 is TGTGCCACCACCATCGGGGAGGGGTATGGCTACACCTTC.

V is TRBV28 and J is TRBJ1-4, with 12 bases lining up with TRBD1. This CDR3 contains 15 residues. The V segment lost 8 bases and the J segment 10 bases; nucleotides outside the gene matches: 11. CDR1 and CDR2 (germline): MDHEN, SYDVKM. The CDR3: CASGSGQGASGKLFF. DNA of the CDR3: TGTGCCAGCGGCTCGGGACAGGGGGCATCGGGAAAACTGTTTTTT. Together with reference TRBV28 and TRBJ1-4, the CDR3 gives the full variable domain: DVKVTQSSRYLVKRTGEKVFLECVQDMDHENMFWYRQDPGLGLRLIYFSYDVKMKEKGDIPEGYSVSREKKERFSLILESASTNQTSMYLCASGSGQGASGKLFFGSGTQLSVL.